A single sample gave rise to the 5 T cell receptor beta chains below, sequenced in a study of low-dose radiotherapy and immunotherapy resistance in tumors. The sample's time point: after trial treatment. Treatment given: LDRT plus nivolumab, ipilimumab, low-dose cyclophosphamide and aspirin (RACIN trial). Both TCRalpha and TCRbeta chains were reverse transcribed with V-gene-specific primers. Amplification, which lasted 15 to 20 PCR cycles, used a constant-region primer and V-primer adapter to amplify TCRs. TCRdb processed the reads anew with MiXCR; each CDR3 protein has one entry. The sample yields about 39,000 distinct CDR3 sequences, less than 25% seen once. Sequencing was performed on PBMCs, taken after low-dose radiotherapy plus immunotherapy. The receptors were sampled from a female donor with ovarian cancer.

This clonotype was detected many times. The chain combines TRBV20-1 with TRBJ2-3; 7 positions agree with TRBD2. V was pared by 1 base and J by 3 bases, with 7 bases of the junction left unmatched. Germline V gene sequence: CDR1 DFQATT, CDR2 SNEGSKA (reference sequence). The CDR3 loop spans 15 amino acids. In DNA form, the CDR3 reads TGCAGTGCTAGAGTGGGGGGAGGGCCGACAGATACGCAGTATTTT. Protein product: CSARVGGGPTDTQYF.

This clonotype was recorded at least ten times. CDR3 sequence (DNA): TGTGCCTCGGCGGGGGGGACAGGGGGCACAGATACGCAGTATTTT. It encodes CASAGGTGGTDTQYF. V gene TRBV10-3 combines with J gene TRBJ2-3, with D possibly TRBD1 on 10 matching bases. The CDR3 loop spans 15 amino acids. The V end was cut by 11 bases, the J end by 1 base, with 19 bases between. Per germline, CDR1 ENHRY and CDR2 SYGVKD.

A note on this clonotype: A far bigger clonotype differs at one base, so this is likely a read error. V is TRBV24-1 and J is TRBJ2-1, with unresolved D. CDR1 and CDR2 from the germline V gene are KGHDR and SFDVKD. The CDR3 contains 13 residues. V was trimmed by 3 bases and J by 10 bases, leaving 12 bases between them. The CDR3 coding sequence is TGTGCCACCAGTGATCCACGGACGGCCGAGCAGTTCTTC. Protein sequence: CATSDPRTAEQFF.

This chain uses TRBV18 with TRBJ1-1; 7 positions agree with TRBD1. The V gene end was trimmed by 0 bases and the J gene end by 3 bases; junction bases not matched to a gene: 7. Germline CDR1 is KGHSH and CDR2 is LQKENI. The length of the CDR3 is 16 residues. CDR3 DNA: TGTGCCAGCTCACCACCGGACAGGCTTAAGGACACTGAAGCTTTCTTT. Translated: CASSPPDRLKDTEAFF.

This clonotype has at least ten counts. The chain combines TRBV12-3 or TRBV12-4 with TRBJ2-7, with TRBD1 identical over 8 bases. The CDR3 covers 14 residues. After removal of 3 bases from V and 5 bases from J, the junction contained 6 bases not matched to a gene. CDR3 nucleotide sequence: TGTGCCAGCAGTTTCCGGGACAGGTCCGACGAGCAGTACTTC. Translating it yields CASSFRDRSDEQYF.